Sequencing of this TCR beta chain was carried out in a study of T cells after yellow fever vaccination (dated by TCRdb to between 2018 and 2021). Broadly, across the study: The SMART-Seq v4 Ultra Low Input RNA kit was used to prepare libraries from fractions with low cell numbers. Bulk TCR alpha and beta repertoires were sequenced longitudinally to track T-cell clones before and after primary and booster YFV17D yellow fever vaccination. The cohort comprised two healthy male donors, one aged 18 to 29 and one aged 30 to 40 years. Blood samples were taken at several timepoints before and after primary and secondary immunization, and bulk PBMC replicates and cell subsets were isolated.

Trimming leaves V shorter by 4 bases and J shorter by 1 base, with the junction holding 7 bases beyond the gene matches. CDR1 SGHNT and CDR2 YYREEE are derived from the germline V gene (reference sequence). Counted from cysteine to phenylalanine, this CDR3 has 15 amino acids. Of the read, only the CDR3 DNA is kept; its 45 bases are in frame from base 1. The sample's treatment or condition label, decoded: live attenuated yellow fever vaccine strain. At every blood-draw timepoint, two biological replicates of bulk PBMCs were collected. PBMCs were isolated from peripheral blood using a standard Ficoll-Paque protocol. TriZol was used to extract RNA from bulk PBMCs, from CD4 and CD8 fractions, and from dextramer-positive and dextramer-negative fractions. As concerns this clonotype: The target of this receptor is not known. Base qualities were left out, and no much larger clone turns up one base away.

Findings and caveats that apply to the study as a whole: Most clones expanded after primary vaccination were re-detected after the booster (just under 97% of CD4 and around nine tenths of CD8), suggesting broad memory maintenance. Computational filtering was needed because FACS-sorted repertoires could contain abundant contaminating clonotypes from the bulk population. The secondary T-cell response was weaker than the primary response but faster, peaking on day 5 instead of day 15. Because only a couple of donors were included in the study, the extent to which the findings can be generalized is limited. A small share of clonotypes occurred in both CD4 and CD8 compartments, likely arising from convergent recombination.

TCR cDNA was made using 5'RACE template switching, a step that added a universal primer site and unique molecular identifiers. cDNA synthesis was primed from both the TCR alpha and TCR beta constant segments. Library amplification involved two PCR steps, and the second step added sample barcodes and sequencing adapters. Libraries were sequenced on Illumina HiSeq 2500 (2x100 bp) or NovaSeq (2x150 bp). Under the source paper's analysis protocol: Reads were demultiplexed and collapsed into UMI consensus sequences with MIGEC, and V(D)J alignment was performed with MiXCR. Vaccine-responding clonotypes were identified with edgeR using replicate PBMC samples, with FDR below 0.01 and a log2 fold change above 5 up to day 15 being required. Bulk clonotypes were assigned CD4 or CD8 identity according to which sequenced CD4 or CD8 repertoire held them at higher abundance. TCRdb reprocessing: public reads trimmed at Q25 with fastp, clones called with MiXCR, in-frame beta chains kept. Here each entry gathers all rows of one CDR3 protein and keeps the most common genes and DNA. TCRdb, not the authors, supplied the V and J calls. Recorded for this sample are 250,000 to 350,000 distinct CDR3 sequences; around 7% of them occurred a single time. The ten largest make up roughly a sixth of the sample.

The rearrangement joined TRBV5-4 to TRBJ1-1; 7 central nucleotides agree with TRBD1. The sequence came from a man between 18 and 29 years old who received the YFV17D yellow fever vaccine. Sequencing was performed on PBMCs, taken roughly seven weeks after the first yellow fever vaccination. CDR3 region: CASSVTGTRNTEAFF. The DNA sequence is given as TGTGCCAGCAGCGTGACAGGGACGAGGAACACTGAAGCTTTCTTT.